This T cell receptor (beta chain) was found in a study of patients and donors after allogeneic stem cell transplantation. V was clipped by 5 bases and J by 6 bases, with 10 bases between them. The CDR3 extends over 13 amino acids. Using its own MiXCR run on the RT-PCR reads, TCRdb lists one record per CDR3 protein. The table shows about a million distinct CDR3 sequences, with roughly 18% occurring only once. This clonotype came up many times. Sequences were obtained from blood, either unsorted or a sorted T cell fraction (not recorded which). The J gene is TRBJ2-2, the V gene TRBV12-3 or TRBV12-4; no clear D gene. The source of this sequence is a human donor who was either an allogeneic HSCT recipient or a stem cell or donor lymphocyte infusion donor (not recorded which). It is not recorded whose cells these are; they may come from a transplant donor. The CDR3 sequence is CASSTYGPGELFF. The CDR3 region has the DNA TGTGCCAGCAGTACTTATGGGCCCGGGGAGCTGTTTTTT.